This note documents a single T cell receptor (beta chain) sequence. Its antigen remains unidentified. No base quality information exists; no much larger clone differs at one position. This record belongs to a study of long-term antiretroviral therapy in people with HIV (dated by TCRdb to 2022 to 2024). Study-wide context: The earliest samples were collected approximately a decade before the 2015 WHO recommendation for immediate ART, a period when ART was typically delayed until CD4 counts fell. A retrospective serial study tested whether ART initiation and durable HIV suppression were associated with changes in peripheral blood TRB repertoire composition and diversity. From fewer than 35 adults with confirmed HIV infection, the cohort provided under 250 cryopreserved PBMC samples, gathered serially across a mean of around 6 years (range 1-12). Of the 30 participants with HIV, some 12 were female. No cross-contamination during QIAcube processing was seen in test extractions of a monoclonal T-cell line run alongside a few dozen polyclonal samples.

Study-wide findings and limitations: Because pre-ART samples had limited cell numbers, unsorted PBMC were profiled rather than sorted CD4+ and CD8+ T cells. HIV repertoires had narrower CDR3 length ranges than controls, and the network structure suggested an antigen-experienced repertoire that shifted only slightly toward naive after ART. At every time point, the repertoire was dominated by expanded TRB clones first identified before ART initiation, although this dominance fluctuated and, in many PLHIV, declined after ART. Starting ART was linked to a significant rise in TRB diversity, yet even after long-term ART the diversity remained significantly lower than in transplant donor controls. The samples were dated from the mid-2000s to the late 2010s, and the ART regimens that were used may be less effective than current ART regimens. Because PBMC availability was limited, only the TCR beta chain was sequenced, with no alpha chain pairing. Inferences about post-ART repertoire changes were limited because no data were available on ART adherence, viral resistance or therapy changes.

The immunoSEQ hsTCRB v3.0 assay was used at survey level resolution to sequence the TRB variable region. TRB sequencing targeted a depth of roughly 35,000-50,000 T-cell genomes per sample. An Illumina MiSeq with a v3 150-cycle kit was used to sequence the pooled TRB libraries. On the study's bioinformatics: Repertoire analysis was performed in R inside a reproducible Nextflow workflow that covered QC, data transformation and analysis. LymphoSeq2, an R package for AIRR-Seq data exploration, was used to implement custom analyses. A handful of samples that produced fewer than 5000 total TRB sequences were removed, so approximately 190 HIV repertoires were analyzed. Among the approximately 190 HIV repertoires that were kept, 59 were collected before ART initiation and 120 to 140 were collected after ART initiation. Repertoires were downsampled to 5000 TRB nucleotide sequences, and summary statistics were averaged over 100 downsampling iterations. Only TRB sequences with CDR3 regions of at least seven amino acids were retained for analysis. A Shannon entropy-derived clonality score and the Gini coefficient were used to measure diversity. Repertoire networks linked the top 5000 CDR3 amino acid sequences whenever two sequences differed by an edit distance of one. For TRB CDR3 amino acid sequences, GLIPH2 was used to predict antigen specificity groups and MHC restriction. To flag known associations with CMV, EBV, HIV or tissue antigens, CDR3 amino acid sequences were compared against VDJdb and McPAS-TCR. Pre-ART, post-ART and control groups were compared with Wilcoxon signed-rank tests and Holm-Bonferroni correction. Here the immuneACCESS table is served through TCRdb, limited to in-frame sequences with V and J called. Missing clones are a known gap in these copies; in checked studies unresolved V genes cover under half, and the rest lacks a known reason. The V and J calls and clone size come from that table; D and trimming were worked out from the DNA. Within this sample are around 17,000 clones, with about 86% of them counted one time only. The top ten clones comprise more than 7% of the sample.

To be included, a participant needed at least one PBMC sample from before ART initiation plus at least two post-ART samples. Every participant with HIV received treatment in the United States of America. Before DNA extraction, cryopreserved samples containing 1-10 million PBMC were thawed and washed. At the time of the earliest PBMC sample, participants with HIV were aged between roughly 20 and 54 years. PBMC samples from each participant spanned 1-4 timepoints before ART initiation and 2-8 timepoints after ART initiation, with a median of 7 samples. Serial HIV viral load, CD4+ T-cell count, ART history and demographic data were obtained for every participant. Genomic DNA was extracted from unsorted PBMC with a Qiagen kit on a QIAcube, processed in batches of 12 samples. The CDR3 runs 12 amino acids, cysteine and phenylalanine included. Only the CDR3 DNA stays, 36 bases, in frame from base 1. CDR1 and CDR2, per the germline V gene, are MNHEY and SVGAGI. V trim: 8 bases; J trim: 3 bases; unmatched bases: 3.

The chain was built from TRBV6-5 and TRBJ1-2; the central 7 bases match TRBD1. The receptor's source is a young man with HIV. Sequences were derived from unsorted PBMCs, sampled 0.1 years after starting antiretroviral therapy. The base sequence is TGTGCCAGCGTTGGACAGGACTATGGCTACACCTTC. This translates into CASVGQDYGYTF.